This T cell receptor beta chain was captured by sequencing in a study of blood T cells in healthy people across ages. V was cut by 2 bases and J by 4 bases, with 14 bases left in between. The CDR3 has 14 residues. Germline V gene data show CDR1 as SQVTM and CDR2 as ANQGSEA. PCR was performed a second time for about 7 to 11 cycles using a sample-barcoded 5' primer and a J-beta primer mix. TCRdb used MiXCR to reprocess the 5' RACE reads, holding one entry per CDR3 protein. This sample carries about 800,000 distinct CDR3 sequences, more than 20% of them seen once, and the ten largest clones take under 4%. Separately, the same data were catalogued under a study of T cells of mothers and their children. That report adds: Related mother-child pairs shared slightly more overlap than unrelated pairs, but the difference was non-significant.

The chain employs TRBV29-1 and TRBJ1-2, with D perhaps matching TRBD1 (6 bases). Sequencing was done on a sample of blood. This TCR was sampled from a boy younger than 18 in good health. CDR3 sequence: CSVENWDMSYGYTF. As DNA, the CDR3 is TGCAGCGTTGAAAATTGGGACATGAGCTATGGCTACACCTTC.